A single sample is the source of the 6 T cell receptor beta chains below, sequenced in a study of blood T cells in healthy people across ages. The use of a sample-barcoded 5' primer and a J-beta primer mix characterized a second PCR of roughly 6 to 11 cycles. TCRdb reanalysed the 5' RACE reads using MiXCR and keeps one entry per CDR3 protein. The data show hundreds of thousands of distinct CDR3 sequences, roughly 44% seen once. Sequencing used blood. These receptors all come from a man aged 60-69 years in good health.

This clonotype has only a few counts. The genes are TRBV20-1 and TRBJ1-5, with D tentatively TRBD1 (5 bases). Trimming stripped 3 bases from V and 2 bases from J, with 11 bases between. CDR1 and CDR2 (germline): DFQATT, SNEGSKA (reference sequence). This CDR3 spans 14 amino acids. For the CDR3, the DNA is TGCAGTGCTAGTCCAGGAGGGGGCAATCAGCCCCAGCATTTT. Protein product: CSASPGGGNQPQHF.

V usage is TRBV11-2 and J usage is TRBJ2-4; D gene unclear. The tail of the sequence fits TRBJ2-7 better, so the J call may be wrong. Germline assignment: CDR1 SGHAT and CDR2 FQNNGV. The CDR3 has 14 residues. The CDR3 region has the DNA TGTGCCAGCAGCTTAGGGACGCGCAACTACGAGCAGTACTTC. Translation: CASSLGTRNYEQYF.

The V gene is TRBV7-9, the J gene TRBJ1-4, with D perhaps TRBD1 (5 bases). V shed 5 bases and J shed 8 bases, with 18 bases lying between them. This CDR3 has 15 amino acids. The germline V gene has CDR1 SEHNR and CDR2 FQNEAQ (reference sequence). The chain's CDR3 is CASSQGAGRLEKLFF. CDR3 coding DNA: TGTGCCAGCAGCCAAGGGGCAGGGCGGTTGGAAAAACTGTTTTTT.

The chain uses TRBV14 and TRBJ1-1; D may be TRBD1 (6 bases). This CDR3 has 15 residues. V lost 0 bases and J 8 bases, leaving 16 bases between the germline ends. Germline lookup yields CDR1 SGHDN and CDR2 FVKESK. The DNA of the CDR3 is TGTGCCAGCAGCCAAGACTTTTTCCCAGGGGCCGAAGCTTTCTTT. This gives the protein CASSQDFFPGAEAFF.

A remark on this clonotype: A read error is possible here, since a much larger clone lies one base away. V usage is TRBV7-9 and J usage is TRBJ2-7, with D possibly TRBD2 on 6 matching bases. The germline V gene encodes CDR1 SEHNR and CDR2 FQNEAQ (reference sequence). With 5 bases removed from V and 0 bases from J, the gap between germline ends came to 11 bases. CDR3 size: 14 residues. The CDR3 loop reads CASSVVAASYEQYF. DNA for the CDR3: TGTGCCAGCAGCGTAGTAGCGGCCTCCTACGAGCAGTACTTC. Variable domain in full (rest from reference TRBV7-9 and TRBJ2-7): DTGVSQNPRHKITKRGQNVTFRCDPISEHNRLYWYRQTLGQGPEFLTYFQNEAQLEKSRLLSDRFSAERPKGSFSTLEIQRTEQGDSAMYLCASSVVAASYEQYFGPGTRLTVT.

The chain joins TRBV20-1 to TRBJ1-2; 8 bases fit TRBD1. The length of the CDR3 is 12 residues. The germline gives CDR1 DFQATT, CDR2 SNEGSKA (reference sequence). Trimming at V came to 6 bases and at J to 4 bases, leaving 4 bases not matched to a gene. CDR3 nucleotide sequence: TGCAGTGCCAGGGGGCATTCCTATGGCTACACCTTC. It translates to CSARGHSYGYTF.